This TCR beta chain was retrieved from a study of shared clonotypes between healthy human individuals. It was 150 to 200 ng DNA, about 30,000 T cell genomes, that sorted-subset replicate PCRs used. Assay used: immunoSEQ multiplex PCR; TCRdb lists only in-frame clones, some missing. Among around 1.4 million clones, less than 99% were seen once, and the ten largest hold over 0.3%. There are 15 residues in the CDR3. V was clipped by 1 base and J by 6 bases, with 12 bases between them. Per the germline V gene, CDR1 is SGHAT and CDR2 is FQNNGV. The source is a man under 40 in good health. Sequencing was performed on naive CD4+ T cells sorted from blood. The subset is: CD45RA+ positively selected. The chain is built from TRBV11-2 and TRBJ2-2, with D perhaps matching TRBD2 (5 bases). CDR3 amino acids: CASSLGTAPAGELFF. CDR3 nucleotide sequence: TGTGCCAGCAGCTTAGGGACTGCCCCCGCCGGGGAGCTGTTTTTT.